This T cell receptor beta chain originates from a study of CD8 T cells in Susac syndrome. The CDR3 consists of 16 residues. V was pared by 3 bases and J by 2 bases, with 6 bases of the junction left unmatched. CDR1 SGDLS and CDR2 YYNGEE come from the germline V gene. RNA was extracted with the RNeasy kit, and a quantity of roughly 0.45 to 1 ug was reverse transcribed using random hexamers. Via MiXCR, TCRdb re-called the immunoSEQ multiplex PCR reads, giving one row per CDR3 protein. The repertoire holds about 200,000 distinct CDR3 sequences, with around 95% as singletons. Input material: CD4+ T cells from PBMCs. The rearrangement uses TRBV9 and TRBJ2-5; 11 nucleotides match TRBD2. The sequence was collected from a human donor in good health. CDR3 sequence (DNA): TGTGCCAGCAGCGGAGGGGGGACTAGCGGACAAGAGACCCAGTACTTC. It codes for CASSGGGTSGQETQYF.